A single sample is the source of the 14 T cell receptor beta chains below, sequenced in a study of cytomegalovirus exposure and HLA in healthy donors. PCR primers comprised 60 Vbeta and 13 Jbeta primers. Data came from immunoSEQ multiplex PCR; TCRdb stores just in-frame clones and leaves some out. The profile shows 250,000 to 350,000 clones, 70% to 90% of them singletons. The sample was PBMCs. Every receptor here comes from a man aged 40-50 years in good health and CMV-seropositive.

This clone has only a few counts. CDR3 sequence: CASSLFGRADNEQFF. CDR3 DNA: TGTGCCAGCAGCTTATTCGGGAGGGCCGACAATGAGCAGTTCTTC. The rearrangement joins TRBV7-3 to TRBJ2-1, with TRBD2 matching over 8 bases. This CDR3 has 15 residues. After removal of 2 bases from V and 5 bases from J, the junction contained 5 bases not matched to a gene. Per germline, CDR1 SGHTA and CDR2 FQGTGA.

The CDR3 is CASSFSSGGITDTQYF. CDR3 nucleotides: TGCGCCAGCAGCTTTTCCTCAGGGGGCATCACAGATACGCAGTATTTT. This chain uses TRBV5-1 with TRBJ2-3; TRBD1 agrees at 8 bases. There are 16 residues in the CDR3. The V gene end was trimmed by 2 bases and the J gene end by 2 bases; junction bases not matched to a gene: 7. Germline CDR1 reads SGHRS; CDR2 reads YFSETQ. The full variable domain, completed using reference TRBV5-1 and TRBJ2-3, is KAGVTQTPRYLIKTRGQQVTLSCSPISGHRSVSWYQQTPGQGLQFLFEYFSETQRNKGNFPGRFSGRQFSNSRSEMNVSTLELGDSALYLCASSFSSGGITDTQYFGPGTRLTVL.

The V gene is TRBV11-3, the J gene TRBJ2-7, with 14 nucleotides matching TRBD2. Germline CDR1 is SGHNT and CDR2 is YENEEA. This CDR3 is 16 amino acids long. V trimming: 4 bases; J trimming: 7 bases; junction bases outside the gene matches: 9. The CDR3 loop reads CASSSGLAGETGEQYF. The CDR3 coding sequence is TGTGCCAGCAGCTCGGGACTAGCGGGAGAAACGGGGGAGCAGTACTTC.

V and J are TRBV27 and TRBJ2-7; perhaps TRBD2 as D (6 bases). Between the trimmed V and J ends, which lost 3 bases and 1 base, there was a span of 10 bases. Germline values: CDR1 MNHEY, CDR2 SMNVEV (reference sequence). The CDR3 loop spans 14 amino acids. In DNA form, the CDR3 reads TGTGCCAGCAGTTTCAGCGGGTATTCCTACGAGCAGTACTTC. The encoded protein is CASSFSGYSYEQYF.

The V and J genes are TRBV20-1 and TRBJ1-1; 7 positions agree with TRBD1. V dropped 6 bases and J dropped 7; count of bases not matched to a gene: 5. The CDR3 contains 11 residues. CDR1 is DFQATT and CDR2 is SNEGSKA in the germline V gene (reference sequence). The CDR3 loop is CSAGQAGEAFF. CDR3 bases: TGCAGTGCAGGACAGGCGGGTGAAGCTTTCTTT.

The CDR3 nucleotides read TGTGCCAGCAGCCTACGCGCGGAGAATGAGCAGTTCTTC. Its translation: CASSLRAENEQFF. The V gene is TRBV11-3, the J gene TRBJ2-1; D unclear. Looked up from germline, CDR1 is SGHNT and CDR2 is YENEEA. The V end was cut by 5 bases, the J end by 7 bases, with 12 bases between. This CDR3 comprises 13 residues.

The V call is TRBV20-1, the J call TRBJ2-7; TRBD1 is a possible D gene (6 bases). Trimming left V 5 bases short and J 3 bases short, with 8 bases between. The germline V gene encodes CDR1 DFQATT and CDR2 SNEGSKA (reference sequence). CDR3 length equals 11 residues. In nucleotides, the CDR3 is TGCAGTGCTCAGGGGAGCTACGAGCAGTACTTC. Protein sequence: CSAQGSYEQYF.

The chain recombines TRBV10-3 with TRBJ2-7, with TRBD2 matching over 7 bases. The CDR3 is 15 amino acids. The germline V gene encodes CDR1 ENHRY and CDR2 SYGVKD. Trimming took 2 bases from V and 2 from J; bases not matched to a gene: 6. The DNA for the CDR3 is TGTGCCATCAGTGAGGGAGCGGGATCTCCCTACGAGCAGTACTTC. Translated, it gives CAISEGAGSPYEQYF.

This clone has only a few counts. The chain joins TRBV19 to TRBJ2-7; weak D call: TRBD1 (6 bases). Germline-derived CDR1 and CDR2 are LNHDA and SQIVND (reference sequence). The germline V and J ends were trimmed by 4 bases and 0 bases, with 10 bases remaining between them. The CDR3 length is 14 residues. In DNA, the CDR3 is TGTGCCAGTAGTAGTCCAGGGGACTCCTACGAGCAGTACTTC. It yields the protein CASSSPGDSYEQYF.

The chain has TRBV7-3 and TRBJ2-6, with 7 bases matching TRBD1. Germline-derived CDR1 and CDR2 are SGHTA and FQGTGA. The V gene end was trimmed by 0 bases and the J gene end by 2 bases; junction bases not matched to a gene: 7. The CDR3 is 18 amino acids. In DNA form, the CDR3 reads TGTGCCAGCAGCTTAACAGGACAGGTCGTCGCTGGGGCCAACGTCCTGACTTTC. This codes for CASSLTGQVVAGANVLTF. Based on the CDR3 plus reference TRBV7-3 and TRBJ2-6, the full variable domain is GAGVSQTPSNKVTEKGKYVELRCDPISGHTALYWYRQSLGQGPEFLIYFQGTGAADDSGLPNDRFFAVRPEGSVSTLKIQRTERGDSAVYLCASSLTGQVVAGANVLTFGAGSRLTVL.

The chain has TRBV27 and TRBJ1-1; perhaps TRBD1 as D (5 bases). The CDR3 has 13 residues. V lost 4 bases and J lost 11, with 17 bases in between. Germline loops: CDR1 MNHEY, CDR2 SMNVEV (reference sequence). CDR3 amino acids: CASSSQDTSLAFF. The CDR3, as DNA: TGTGCCAGCAGTTCCCAGGACACATCCTTGGCTTTCTTT.

This chain connects TRBV6-5 to TRBJ2-6, with 7 bases lining up with TRBD1. CDR1 is MNHEY, CDR2 SVGAGI, per germline. Trimming took 5 bases from V and 2 from J; bases not matched to a gene: 3. The CDR3 extends over 15 amino acids. Here the CDR3 reads CASSPTGAGANVLTF. The CDR3 coding sequence is TGTGCCAGCAGTCCAACAGGGGCTGGGGCCAACGTCCTGACTTTC.

The V gene is TRBV14, the J gene TRBJ2-7; TRBD1 matches 12 bases. CDR3 length: 13 residues. Trimming at V came to 4 bases and at J to 9 bases, leaving 4 bases not matched to a gene. Germline CDR1 is SGHDN and CDR2 is FVKESK. CDR3 in DNA: TGTGCCAGCAGCCCGGGACAGGGGGCTAGGCAGTACTTC. It specifies CASSPGQGARQYF.

The chain recombines TRBV10-2 with TRBJ2-5, with a possible D match to TRBD2 (6 bases). Looked up from germline, CDR1 is WSHSY and CDR2 is SAAADI. Between the trimmed V and J ends, which lost 2 bases and 9 bases, there was a span of 16 bases. This CDR3 is 14 amino acids long. The CDR3 nucleotides are TGCGCCAGCAGTGAGAATGACGTGCGGGGAGCCCAGTACTTC. Amino acid sequence: CASSENDVRGAQYF.